Reported below is one T cell receptor (beta chain). This receptor's antigen is unknown. Base qualities are not recorded, but no much larger clone differs from it by a single base. Separate from the roughly 660-subject first cohort, the validation cohort of roughly 130 subjects was the group to which the donors belonged. For this chain, trimming is 5 bases at the V end and 3 bases at the J end, and the number of junction bases without a gene match is 11. CDR1 SGHVS and CDR2 FNYEAQ are derived from the germline V gene. From cysteine to phenylalanine, the CDR3 is 17 amino acids long. CDR3 DNA only is kept here, 51 bases in frame from base 1. The data originate from a study of cytomegalovirus exposure and HLA in healthy donors (dated 2017 in TCRdb). Background on the whole study: The 670 or so repertoires of the first cohort and the approximately 110 validation repertoires were produced on the same platform, according to a later analysis. The aim of the study was to test whether cataloging public T cell receptors could identify signatures of past pathogen exposure. Besides the first cohort of 666 subjects, a separate validation cohort made up of 95 to 150 different subjects was used. To predict cytomegalovirus infection status, the study brought together high-throughput TCR immunosequencing, statistical association of individual TCRs with disease status, and machine learning.

The full study reports these points: In both the original and validation cohorts, the classifier was reported to diagnose cytomegalovirus status with high specificity and sensitivity. The study listed around 160 TCR beta chains as associated with cytomegalovirus. All 120 or so repertoires were used to score co-occurrence in the validation cohort in a later analysis, because that analysis had no HLA typing for the cohort. Of the cluster scores, 85% to 95% were above 0 in a later analysis, which found that TCRs clustered in the first cohort also tended to co-occur in the 120 or so validation repertoires. Most TCR sequences were seen in very few donors, while some public TCRs were found in many individuals. The authors suggested that the approach could potentially be generalized to other disease states and immunological phenotypes. In vitro tests confirmed that a few of the cytomegalovirus-associated TCR beta chains recognize cytomegalovirus antigens.

Receptor amplification or capture employed the immunoSEQ multiplex PCR assay. In the paper's pipeline: To diagnose cytomegalovirus status from the catalog of TCR beta chain sequences, a statistical classification framework was built. Here the immuneACCESS table is served through TCRdb, limited to in-frame sequences with V and J called. Missing clones are a known gap in these copies; in checked studies unresolved V genes cover under half, and the rest lacks a known reason. The DNA gave D and trimming, while V, J and clone size come from that table. For this sample there are about 140,000 clones; 70% to 85% appear just once. 25% to 30% of the sample comes from the top ten.

The material sequenced was PBMCs. The origin of this receptor is a young man in good health and CMV-seropositive. The chain couples TRBV7-6 to TRBJ2-2, with 8 bases in between that match TRBD1. The CDR3 region reads CASSPRGPGRDTGELFF. In nucleotide form, the sequence is TGTGCCAGCAGCCCCAGGGGGCCGGGGCGGGACACCGGGGAGCTGTTTTTT.